Given below is one T cell receptor (beta chain) in context. The antigen remains unidentified. J lost 2 bases, V lost 1 base, and 10 bases had no gene match. The germline gives CDR1 SEHNR, CDR2 FQNEAQ (reference sequence). This CDR3 comprises 18 residues. This record belongs to a study of cytomegalovirus exposure and HLA in healthy donors. Broader study findings: About 180 TCR beta chains were listed as cytomegalovirus-associated.

Using immunoSEQ multiplex PCR, the repertoire was profiled, and TCRdb retains in-frame clones only, with some absent. The table shows over 150,000 clones, with about 86% occurring only once. The J gene is TRBJ2-3, the V gene TRBV7-9; TRBD1 matches 9 bases. This TCR derives from a human donor in good health. Sequenced: PBMCs. The CDR3 reads CASSLVVQTGGATDTQYF. CDR3 nucleotide sequence: TGTGCCAGCAGCTTAGTCGTCCAGACAGGGGGGGCCACAGATACGCAGTATTTT.